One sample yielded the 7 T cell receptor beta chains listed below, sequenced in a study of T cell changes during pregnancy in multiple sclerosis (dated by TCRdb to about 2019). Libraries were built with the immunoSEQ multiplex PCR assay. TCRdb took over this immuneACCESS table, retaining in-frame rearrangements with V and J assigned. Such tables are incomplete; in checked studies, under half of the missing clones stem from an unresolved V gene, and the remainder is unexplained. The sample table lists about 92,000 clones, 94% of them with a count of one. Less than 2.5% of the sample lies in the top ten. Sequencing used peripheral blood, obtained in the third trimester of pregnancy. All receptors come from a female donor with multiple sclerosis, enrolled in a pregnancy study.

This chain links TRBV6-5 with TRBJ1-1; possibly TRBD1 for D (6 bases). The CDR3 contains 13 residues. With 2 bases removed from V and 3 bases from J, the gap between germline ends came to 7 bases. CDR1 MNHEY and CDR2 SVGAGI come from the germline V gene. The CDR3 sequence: CASSYQGYTEAFF. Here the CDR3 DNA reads TGTGCCAGCAGTTACCAGGGGTACACTGAAGCTTTCTTT.

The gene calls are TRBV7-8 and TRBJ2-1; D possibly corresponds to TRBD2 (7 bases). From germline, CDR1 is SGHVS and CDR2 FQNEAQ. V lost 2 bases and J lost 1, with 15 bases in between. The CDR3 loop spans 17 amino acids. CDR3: CASSLTSGRGSYNEQFF. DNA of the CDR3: TGTGCCAGCAGCTTAACTTCAGGGAGGGGGTCCTACAATGAGCAGTTCTTC.

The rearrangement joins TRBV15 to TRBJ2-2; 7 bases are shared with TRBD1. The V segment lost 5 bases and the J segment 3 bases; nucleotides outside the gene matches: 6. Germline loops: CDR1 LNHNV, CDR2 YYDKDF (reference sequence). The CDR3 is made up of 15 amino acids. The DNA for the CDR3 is TGTGCCACCAGCGGAACCAGGGGGTACACCGGGGAGCTGTTTTTT. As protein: CATSGTRGYTGELFF.

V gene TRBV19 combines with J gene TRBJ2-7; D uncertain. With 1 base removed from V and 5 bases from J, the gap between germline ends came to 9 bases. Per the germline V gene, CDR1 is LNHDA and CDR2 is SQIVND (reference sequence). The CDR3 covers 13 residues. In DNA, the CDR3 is TGTGCCAGTAGTATAGGCGCCCGTAACGAGCAGTACTTC. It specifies CASSIGARNEQYF.

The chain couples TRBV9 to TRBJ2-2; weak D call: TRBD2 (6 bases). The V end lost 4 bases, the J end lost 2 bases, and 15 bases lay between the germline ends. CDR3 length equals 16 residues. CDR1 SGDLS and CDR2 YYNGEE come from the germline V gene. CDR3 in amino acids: CASSTGGMVNTGELFF. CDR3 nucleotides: TGTGCCAGCAGCACCGGAGGGATGGTAAACACCGGGGAGCTGTTTTTT.

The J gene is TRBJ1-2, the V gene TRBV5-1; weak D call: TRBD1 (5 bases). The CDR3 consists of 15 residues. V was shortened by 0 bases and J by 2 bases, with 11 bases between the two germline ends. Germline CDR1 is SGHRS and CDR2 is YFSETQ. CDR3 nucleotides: TGCGCCAGCAGCTTGGATGGGGCGGAAAACTATGGCTACACCTTC. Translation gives CASSLDGAENYGYTF.

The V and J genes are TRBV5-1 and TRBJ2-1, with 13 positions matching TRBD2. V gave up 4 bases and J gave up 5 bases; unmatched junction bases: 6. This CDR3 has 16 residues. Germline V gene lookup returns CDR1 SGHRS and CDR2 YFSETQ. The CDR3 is CASSHRTSGGDNEQFF. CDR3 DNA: TGCGCCAGCAGCCATCGGACTAGCGGGGGCGACAATGAGCAGTTCTTC.